The 21 T cell receptor beta chains presented below share a single source sample, sequenced in a study of OX40 agonist ivuxolimab in advanced cancers. Libraries were prepared by immunoSEQ multiplex PCR; TCRdb keeps only in-frame clonotypes and omits some of them. The sample holds roughly 98,000 clones, 70% to 85% seen once. This sample comprised CD4+ or CD8+ T cells sorted from blood, obtained in a trial of the OX40 agonist ivuxolimab. The origin of the receptors is an adult with an advanced solid tumor such as melanoma, head and neck, liver or kidney cancer.

The V and J genes are TRBV25-1 and TRBJ2-3; 10 bases agree with TRBD1. In germline, CDR1 is MGHDK, CDR2 SYGVNS. The junction had 2 bases not matched to a gene; V was cut back by 4 bases and J by 1 base. The CDR3 totals 15 residues. The chain's CDR3 is CASSGDRGRTDTQYF. In nucleotides, the CDR3 is TGTGCCAGCAGTGGCGACAGGGGGCGCACAGATACGCAGTATTTT.

CDR3 sequence (DNA): TGCGCCAGCAGCCAAGCTCCGAACACTGAAGCTTTCTTT. Translated, it gives CASSQAPNTEAFF. V and J are TRBV4-1 and TRBJ1-1; D gene uncertain. Germline assignment: CDR1 MGHRA and CDR2 YSYEKL. The CDR3 is 13 amino acids. Trimming took off 1 base at V and 1 base at J, with 4 bases between the two ends.

CDR3 DNA: TGTGCCAGCAGCCGACTAGCGATCGGGGAGCTGTTTTTT. It is translated as CASSRLAIGELFF. V is TRBV2 and J is TRBJ2-2; 8 nucleotides agree with TRBD2. V gave up 6 bases and J gave up 7 bases; unmatched junction bases: 4. CDR1 and CDR2 from the germline V gene are SNHLY and FYNNEI. This CDR3 region has 13 residues.

This clone showed up just once. This chain uses TRBV11-2 with TRBJ1-1; D is undetermined. In germline, CDR1 is SGHAT, CDR2 FQNNGV. V lost 6 bases and J 6 bases, leaving 17 bases between the germline ends. This CDR3 comprises 14 residues. In nucleotides, the CDR3 is TGTGCCAGCAGGGGCCATTTTGGCGAGGCTGAAGCTTTCTTT. This gives the protein CASRGHFGEAEAFF.

The rearrangement uses TRBV7-2 and TRBJ2-3; tentative D call: TRBD1 (6 bases). CDR1 SGHTA and CDR2 FQGNSA come from the germline V gene. V lost 3 bases and J 4 bases, leaving 14 bases between the germline ends. The CDR3 runs to 15 residues. CDR3 nucleotides: TGTGCCAGCAGCTTTAGGGGGAGAGGATCAGATACGCAGTATTTT. This codes for CASSFRGRGSDTQYF.

The chain employs TRBV6-6 and TRBJ1-1; D gene unclear. Per the germline V gene, CDR1 is MNHNY and CDR2 is SVGAGI (reference sequence). Trimming shortened V by 0 bases and J by 7 bases, and 12 bases separated the two germline ends. This CDR3 has 14 amino acids. The CDR3 DNA follows: TGTGCCAGCAGTTACTCTACCCGGCGGAGTGAAGCTTTCTTT. It translates to CASSYSTRRSEAFF.

The CDR3 is CASSLAVGYETQYF. The CDR3 nucleotides read TGTGCCAGCAGCTTAGCGGTTGGGTACGAGACCCAGTACTTC. The genes are TRBV7-2 and TRBJ2-5, with D unresolved. Germline V CDR1 and CDR2: SGHTA, FQGNSA. The CDR3 contains 14 residues. Trimming took 0 bases from V and 5 from J, leaving 10 bases between them.

The rearrangement links TRBV19 to TRBJ1-4, with TRBD1 matching 7 bases. The J segment lost 4 bases and the V segment lost 6 bases, leaving 5 bases of the junction unmatched. The V gene's germline CDR1 is LNHDA and CDR2 SQIVND (reference sequence). The length of the CDR3 is 14 residues. CDR3 nucleotide sequence: TGTGCCAGTAGAGACAGGGTCAGTAATGAAAAACTGTTTTTT. Translated: CASRDRVSNEKLFF.

The V call is TRBV7-2, the J call TRBJ2-3; D assignment may be TRBD1 or TRBD2 (5 bases each). Germline CDR1 reads SGHTA; CDR2 reads FQGNSA. Trimming shortened V by 5 bases and J by 2 bases, and 14 bases separated the two germline ends. The CDR3 loop spans 15 amino acids. The CDR3 region is CASSVTGTYTDTQYF. CDR3 nucleotide sequence: TGTGCCAGCAGCGTCACTGGGACCTACACAGATACGCAGTATTTT.

The rearrangement uses TRBV9 and TRBJ1-2; TRBD1 matches at 10 bases. CDR1 and CDR2 (germline): SGDLS, YYNGEE. The length of the CDR3 is 16 residues. Unmatched junction bases numbered 10, after V lost 3 bases and J lost 5 bases. CDR3 nucleotides: TGTGCCAGCAGCGCGGAACCGGGACAGGGGCAGTATGGCTACACCTTC. This translates into CASSAEPGQGQYGYTF.

This rearrangement joins TRBV19 to TRBJ1-2; D is uncertain. CDR3 length: 15 amino acids. V lost 5 bases to trimming and J lost 5 bases, with 18 bases between them. Germline CDR1 is LNHDA and CDR2 is SQIVND (reference sequence). The CDR3 DNA reads as TGTGCCAGTAGTCCCCTCCCCCGTGGACTGTATGGCTACACCTTC. This sequence encodes CASSPLPRGLYGYTF.

V and J are TRBV7-2 and TRBJ1-1; 7 positions agree with TRBD1. This CDR3 has 13 amino acids. Germline V gives CDR1 SGHTA, CDR2 FQGNSA. V was pared by 5 bases and J by 7 bases, with 7 bases of the junction left unmatched. This CDR3 is CASSPDRFVEAFF. CDR3 DNA: TGTGCCAGCAGCCCGGACAGGTTTGTTGAAGCTTTCTTT. The complete variable domain, with remaining parts taken from reference TRBV7-2 and TRBJ1-1, reads GAGVSQSPSNKVTEKGKDVELRCDPISGHTALYWYRQSLGQGLEFLIYFQGNSAPDKSGLPSDRFSAERTGGSVSTLTIQRTQQEDSAVYLCASSPDRFVEAFFGQGTRLTVV.

The genes are TRBV6-5 and TRBJ1-2, with D hard to call. This CDR3 region has 13 residues. V dropped 0 bases and J dropped 4 bases, with 6 bases sitting between them. Looked up from germline, CDR1 is MNHEY and CDR2 is SVGAGI. Here the CDR3 DNA reads TGTGCCAGCAGTTACTCCCGCTTCTATGGCTACACCTTC. It yields the protein CASSYSRFYGYTF.

V is TRBV11-2 and J is TRBJ2-1; no definite D call. The CDR3 length is 13 residues. Per the germline V gene, CDR1 is SGHAT and CDR2 is FQNNGV. V was trimmed by 1 base and J by 9 bases, leaving 10 bases between them. CDR3: CASSLGGNGEQFF. CDR3 DNA sequence: TGTGCCAGCAGCTTAGGTGGGAACGGTGAGCAGTTCTTC.

V gene TRBV6-5 combines with J gene TRBJ2-7; D unresolved. The germline V gene encodes CDR1 MNHEY and CDR2 SVGAGI. This CDR3 region has 12 residues. V gave up 6 bases and J gave up 3 bases, with 9 bases separating them. The CDR3 DNA is TGTGCCAGCAGCCAAGGGTTCTACGAGCAGTACTTC. Its translation: CASSQGFYEQYF.

J is TRBJ2-3 and V is TRBV7-3, with TRBD1 identical over 10 bases. The junction had 8 bases not matched to a gene; V was cut back by 5 bases and J by 3 bases. The germline V gene has CDR1 SGHTA and CDR2 FQGTGA. The CDR3 loop spans 16 amino acids. CDR3 in DNA: TGTGCCAGCAGCCAGGCGACAGGGGGCGGAACAGATACGCAGTATTTT. Translation gives CASSQATGGGTDTQYF.

V and J are TRBV9 and TRBJ2-2; D is undetermined. The germline V gene encodes CDR1 SGDLS and CDR2 YYNGEE. The V end lost 5 bases, the J end lost 0 bases, and 11 bases lay between the germline ends. The CDR3 covers 15 residues. The CDR3 reads CASSKVDANTGELFF. The CDR3 DNA follows: TGTGCCAGCAGTAAGGTGGACGCGAACACCGGGGAGCTGTTTTTT.

This chain links TRBV2 with TRBJ2-2; 10 positions match TRBD1. CDR3 length equals 15 residues. V shed 6 bases, J shed 7 bases, and the junction held 8 bases outside the gene matches. CDR1 SNHLY and CDR2 FYNNEI come from the germline V gene. The CDR3 spells CASRRQGARNGELFF. The CDR3 coding sequence is TGTGCCAGCAGACGACAGGGGGCGCGAAACGGGGAGCTGTTTTTT.

The J gene is TRBJ1-6, the V gene TRBV4-2; 8 bases align to TRBD1. This CDR3 region has 17 residues. The ends lost 0 bases at V and 7 bases at J; junction bases unmatched: 8. From germline, CDR1 is LGHNA and CDR2 YNFKEQ. The CDR3 region has the DNA TGTGCCAGCAGCCAAGATTCAGGGGGCGGATCGAATTCACCCCTCCACTTT. Encoded protein: CASSQDSGGGSNSPLHF.

There are a few counts of this clone. The V gene is TRBV19, the J gene TRBJ2-2; D is unclear. Germline CDR1 and CDR2: LNHDA and SQIVND (reference sequence). Trimming cost V 7 bases and J 6 bases, with 9 bases left between them. The CDR3 is 12 residues long. This CDR3 reads CASNAPAGELFF. CDR3 nucleotides: TGTGCCAGTAATGCCCCCGCCGGGGAGCTGTTTTTT.

The chain employs TRBV30 and TRBJ2-1; 9 nucleotides line up with TRBD2. The CDR3 totals 13 residues. The V gene end was trimmed by 8 bases and the J gene end by 3 bases; junction bases not matched to a gene: 5. In germline, CDR1 is GTSNPN, CDR2 SVGIG (reference sequence). The CDR3 coding sequence is TGTGCCACCGCTAGCGGGAACTACAATGAGCAGTTCTTC. Amino acids: CATASGNYNEQFF.